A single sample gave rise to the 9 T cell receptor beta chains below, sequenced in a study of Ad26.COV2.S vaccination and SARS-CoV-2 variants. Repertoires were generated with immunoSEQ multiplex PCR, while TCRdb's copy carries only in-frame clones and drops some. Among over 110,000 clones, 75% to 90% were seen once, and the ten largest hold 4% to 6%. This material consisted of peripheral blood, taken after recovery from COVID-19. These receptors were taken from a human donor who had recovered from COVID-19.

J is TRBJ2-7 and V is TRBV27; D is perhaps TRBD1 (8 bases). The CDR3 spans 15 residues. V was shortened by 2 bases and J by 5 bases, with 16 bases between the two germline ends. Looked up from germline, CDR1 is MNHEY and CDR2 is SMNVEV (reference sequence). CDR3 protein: CASSLQGGTGHEQYF. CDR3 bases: TGTGCCAGCAGTTTACAGGGAGGGACAGGCCACGAGCAGTACTTC.

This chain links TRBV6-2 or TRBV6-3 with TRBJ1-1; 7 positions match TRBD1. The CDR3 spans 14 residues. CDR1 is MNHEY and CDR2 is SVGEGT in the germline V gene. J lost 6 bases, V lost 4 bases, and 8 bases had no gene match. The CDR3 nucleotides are TGTGCCAGCAGTTCGCCGACAGGGAGCGCTGAAGCTTTCTTT. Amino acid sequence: CASSSPTGSAEAFF.

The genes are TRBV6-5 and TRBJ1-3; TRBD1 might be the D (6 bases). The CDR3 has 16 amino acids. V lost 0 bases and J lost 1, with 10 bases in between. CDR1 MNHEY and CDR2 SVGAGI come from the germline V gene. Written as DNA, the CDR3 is TGTGCCAGCAGTTACTCGCTACAGGGATCTGGAAACACCATATATTTT. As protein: CASSYSLQGSGNTIYF.

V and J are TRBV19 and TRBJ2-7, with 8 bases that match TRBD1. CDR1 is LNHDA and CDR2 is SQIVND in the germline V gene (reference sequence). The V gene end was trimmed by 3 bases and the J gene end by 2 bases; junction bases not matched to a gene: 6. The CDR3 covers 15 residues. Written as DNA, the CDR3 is TGTGCCAGTAGTATCTCCAGGGGGCTTCCCTACGAGCAGTACTTC. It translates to CASSISRGLPYEQYF.

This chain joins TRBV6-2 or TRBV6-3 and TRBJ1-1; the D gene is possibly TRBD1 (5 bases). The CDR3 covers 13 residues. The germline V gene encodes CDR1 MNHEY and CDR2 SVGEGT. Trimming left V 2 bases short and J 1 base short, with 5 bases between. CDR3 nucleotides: TGTGCCAGCAGTTACGGGGGGAACACTGAAGCTTTCTTT. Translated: CASSYGGNTEAFF.

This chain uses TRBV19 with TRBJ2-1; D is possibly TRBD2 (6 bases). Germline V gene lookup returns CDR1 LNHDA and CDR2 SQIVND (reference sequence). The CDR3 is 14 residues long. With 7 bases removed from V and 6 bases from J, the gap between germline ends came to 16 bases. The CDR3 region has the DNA TGTGCCAGTACCAACGGGGGACGGGGCAATGAGCAGTTCTTC. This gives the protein CASTNGGRGNEQFF.

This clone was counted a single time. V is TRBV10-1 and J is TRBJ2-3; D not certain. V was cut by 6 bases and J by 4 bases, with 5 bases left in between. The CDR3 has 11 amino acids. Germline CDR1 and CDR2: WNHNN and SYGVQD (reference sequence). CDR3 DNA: TGCGCCAGCAGCCGATCAGATACGCAGTATTTT. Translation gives CASSRSDTQYF.

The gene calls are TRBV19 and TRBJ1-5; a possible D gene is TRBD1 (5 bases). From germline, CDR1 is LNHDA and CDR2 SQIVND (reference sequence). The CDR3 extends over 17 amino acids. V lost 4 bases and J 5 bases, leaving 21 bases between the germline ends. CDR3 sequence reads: CASSTVKAQGWDQPQHF. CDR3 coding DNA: TGTGCCAGTAGTACGGTCAAGGCGCAGGGCTGGGATCAGCCCCAGCATTTT.

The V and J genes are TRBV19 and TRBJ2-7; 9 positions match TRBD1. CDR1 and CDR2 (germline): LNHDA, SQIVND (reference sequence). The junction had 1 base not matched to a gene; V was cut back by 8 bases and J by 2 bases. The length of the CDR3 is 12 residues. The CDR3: CASGDRAYEQYF. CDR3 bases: TGTGCCAGTGGGGACAGGGCCTACGAGCAGTACTTC. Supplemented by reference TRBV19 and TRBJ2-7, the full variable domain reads DGGITQSPKYLFRKEGQNVTLSCEQNLNHDAMYWYRQDPGQGLRLIYYSQIVNDFQKGDIAEGYSVSREKKESFPLTVTSAQKNPTAFYLCASGDRAYEQYFGPGTRLTVT.